This entry is about one TCR beta chain. The source of the sample is a study of blood T cell repertoires in COVID-19. TCRdb's table, derived via immunoSEQ multiplex PCR, lists solely in-frame clones and lacks some. Of 150,000 to 200,000 clones in the sample, about 85% were seen once. The specimen sequenced was peripheral blood. The sequence came from a man between 65 and 85 years old who had recovered from COVID-19.

In DNA, the CDR3 is TGTGCCAGCAGTTACCCCCCAGCGGGAGGGAGGAATGAGCAGTTCTTC. Translation: CASSYPPAGGRNEQFF. The V and J genes are TRBV6-2 or TRBV6-3 and TRBJ2-1; 10 bases line up with TRBD2. The CDR3 extends over 16 amino acids. V gave up 2 bases and J gave up 7 bases; unmatched junction bases: 8. Germline assignment: CDR1 MNHEY and CDR2 SVGEGT.